This T cell receptor beta chain appears in the sequencing data of a study of blood T cell repertoires in COVID-19. In the original workflow: From reference gene primer amplification, estimates of nucleated cell counts were derived. Sequenced by immunoSEQ multiplex PCR; TCRdb stores in-frame clones only, minus some. From that table come the V and J calls and clone size; the DNA was used to work out D and trimming. The sample has 130,000 to 150,000 clones, approximately 80% seen once. In regard to this clone: The sample holds other DNA sequences that translate to the same CDR3.

Germline trimming cut 3 bases from V and 1 base from J; bases unmatched to any gene: 0. The CDR3 is 15 amino acids. In germline, CDR1 is SGHAT, CDR2 FQNNGV. The rearrangement uses TRBV11-2 and TRBJ1-3, with TRBD1 identical over 10 bases. The sample consisted of peripheral blood. This sequence was found in a man aged 55 to 70 with active or convalescent COVID-19. CDR3 DNA sequence: TGTGCCAGCAGCTTGGGACAGGGGTCTGGAAACACCATATATTTT. It translates to CASSLGQGSGNTIYF. Combining the CDR3 with reference TRBV11-2 and TRBJ1-3 gives the whole variable domain EAGVAQSPRYKIIEKRQSVAFWCNPISGHATLYWYQQILGQGPKLLIQFQNNGVVDDSQLPKDRFSAERLKGVDSTLKIQPAKLEDSAVYLCASSLGQGSGNTIYFGEGSWLTVV.